A single TCR beta chain is shown here with its context. What it binds is not known. The data were taken from a study of shared clonotypes between healthy human individuals. Study-level points and caveats: The study found about 5% of naive CD4 clonotypes shared across several donors.

Profiling relied on immunoSEQ multiplex PCR, and the TCRdb table lists in-frame clones only, not all of them. In the table there are 550,000 to 850,000 clones, approximately 72% of which are singletons. Trimming took 3 bases from V and 4 from J, leaving 12 bases between them. The CDR3 contains 15 residues. Germline V gives CDR1 SNHLY, CDR2 FYNNEI. The specimen sequenced was memory CD4+ T cells sorted from blood. Sample subset: CD45RA-negative fraction. The chain joins TRBV2 to TRBJ2-2; D uncertain. This TCR was sampled from a woman in her twenties or thirties in good health. CDR3 sequence (DNA): TGTGCCAGCAGTGAGCTACGGTACTCCACCGGGGAGCTGTTTTTT. It translates to CASSELRYSTGELFF.